Below, 32 T cell receptor beta chains from the same sample are listed, as sequenced in a study of blood T cells in healthy people across ages (dated by TCRdb to between 2014 and 2016). The library came from 5' RACE. TCRdb shows the sequencer as Illumina HiSeq 2500. A second PCR of about 6 to 11 cycles was performed with a sample-barcoded 5' primer and a J-beta primer mix. Using fastp trimming at Q25 and MiXCR clonotype assembly, TCRdb reanalyzed the public sequencing data and kept in-frame beta chains. Every distinct CDR3 protein forms one entry, paired with its most common genes and DNA. The sample profile shows over 700,000 distinct CDR3 sequences; roughly 53% of them were found once. Of the sample, approximately 40% is held by the ten largest clones. The sample taken for sequencing was blood. Receptors originate from a man at least 80 years old in good health.

Many counts were recorded for this clonotype. The chain is built from TRBV27 and TRBJ1-2; perhaps TRBD1 as D (6 bases). The CDR3 runs 13 residues. V shed 2 bases and J shed 4 bases, with 8 bases lying between them. Germline V gives CDR1 MNHEY, CDR2 SMNVEV (reference sequence). CDR3 sequence (DNA): TGTGCCAGCAGTTTAGGAGGGGGCTATGGCTACACCTTC. It is translated as CASSLGGGYGYTF.

The rearrangement links TRBV20-1 to TRBJ1-1, with 9 positions matching TRBD1. The CDR3 totals 14 residues. The germline V gene has CDR1 DFQATT and CDR2 SNEGSKA (reference sequence). With V trimmed by 4 bases and J by 0 bases, 3 bases remained unmatched. The CDR3: CSAKGTGLNTEAFF. CDR3 nucleotides: TGCAGTGCTAAGGGGACAGGGTTGAACACTGAAGCTTTCTTT.

The chain joins TRBV2 to TRBJ2-3, with D unclear. This CDR3 contains 14 residues. Germline assignment: CDR1 SNHLY and CDR2 FYNNEI. V shed 7 bases and J shed 1 base, with 12 bases lying between them. The CDR3 region is CASISKRGTDTQYF. CDR3 sequence (DNA): TGTGCCAGCATATCCAAAAGGGGCACAGATACGCAGTATTTT. The entire variable domain, with the rest obtained from reference TRBV2 and TRBJ2-3, is as follows: EPEVTQTPSHQVTQMGQEVILRCVPISNHLYFYWYRQILGQKVEFLVSFYNNEISEKSEIFDDQFSVERPDGSNFTLKIRSTKLEDSAMYFCASISKRGTDTQYFGPGTRLTVL.

V gene TRBV12-3 or TRBV12-4 combines with J gene TRBJ2-1, with D perhaps TRBD2 (5 bases). Between the trimmed V and J ends, which lost 8 bases and 9 bases, there was a span of 11 bases. This CDR3 has 11 residues. CDR3 residues: CASGSAAEQFF. In DNA, the CDR3 is TGTGCCAGCGGGAGCGCGGCTGAGCAGTTCTTC.

The chain uses TRBV6-6 and TRBJ2-7; D might be TRBD2 (6 bases). This CDR3 region has 14 residues. V was shortened by 6 bases and J by 2 bases, with 14 bases between the two germline ends. Germline CDR1 reads MNHNY; CDR2 reads SVGAGI (reference sequence). The CDR3 nucleotides are TGTGCCAGCAGATCAGACGGGGGAGCCTACGAGCAGTACTTC. It translates to CASRSDGGAYEQYF.

The chain employs TRBV4-1 and TRBJ2-3; 7 nucleotides line up with TRBD2. Trimming cost V 3 bases and J 14 bases; bases outside gene matches: 23. Germline CDR1 reads MGHRA; CDR2 reads YSYEKL. CDR3 length: 17 residues. CDR3 nucleotides: TGCGCCAGCAGCCAGGCTCTAGCGGTAGGGATGCACAGATACGCGTATTTT. It translates to CASSQALAVGMHRYAYF.

The V and J genes are TRBV19 and TRBJ1-5; D possibly corresponds to TRBD1 (5 bases). Trimming left V 3 bases short and J 0 bases short, with 15 bases between. This CDR3 contains 17 residues. Germline V gene lookup returns CDR1 LNHDA and CDR2 SQIVND (reference sequence). The CDR3 region has the DNA TGTGCCAGTAGTATCAGAGACCGGGGGTATAGCAATCAGCCCCAGCATTTT. This encodes CASSIRDRGYSNQPQHF.

This clonotype was picked up many times. A much larger clone differs from this one at a single base, so this may be a read error. The J gene is TRBJ2-7, the V gene TRBV7-8; 13 bases match TRBD2. This CDR3 has 15 amino acids. Per germline, CDR1 SGHVS and CDR2 FQNEAQ. Unmatched junction bases numbered 6, after V lost 5 bases and J lost 5 bases. The CDR3 region has the DNA TGTGCCAGCAGCCCAGCAGGACTAGCGGGAGACGAGCAGTACTTC. It codes for CASSPAGLAGDEQYF.

The gene calls are TRBV28 and TRBJ2-7; perhaps TRBD1 as D (5 bases). The ends were cut back, 4 bases at V and 3 bases at J, with 19 bases in the middle. The CDR3 spans 16 residues. Germline V gene sequence: CDR1 MDHEN, CDR2 SYDVKM. Here the CDR3 reads CASSSSLFDSYYEQYF. Written as DNA, the CDR3 is TGTGCCAGCAGTTCTTCCCTCTTTGACAGCTACTACGAGCAGTACTTC.

This clonotype showed up just a few times. J is TRBJ1-2 and V is TRBV5-1; D perhaps matches TRBD1 (5 bases). This CDR3 is built from 15 residues. Germline lookup yields CDR1 SGHRS and CDR2 YFSETQ. V was cut by 0 bases and J by 3 bases, with 12 bases left in between. The CDR3 bases are TGCGCCAGCAGCTTGGCCGGGGACGCGGACTATGGCTACACCTTC. Translated: CASSLAGDADYGYTF.

The V and J genes are TRBV19 and TRBJ1-2, with D possibly being TRBD1 (6 bases). Germline values: CDR1 LNHDA, CDR2 SQIVND (reference sequence). The CDR3 covers 13 residues. Trimming removed 3 bases from V and 6 bases from J, with 11 bases in between. The CDR3 DNA is TGTGCCAGTAGTATCGCGACAGGCGATGGCTACACCTTC. Translating it yields CASSIATGDGYTF.

This clonotype has more than one count but fewer than ten. J is TRBJ2-1 and V is TRBV5-1, with D tentatively TRBD2 (5 bases). CDR1 and CDR2 from the germline V gene are SGHRS and YFSETQ. This CDR3 is built from 15 residues. Trimming took 1 base from V and 10 from J, leaving 18 bases between them. CDR3 DNA: TGCGCCAGCAGCTTGCTTGGCGCGTGGGGAGAGGAGCAGTTCTTC. Translation: CASSLLGAWGEEQFF.

This clonotype has just a few counts. This chain uses TRBV7-2 with TRBJ2-7; the D gene is possibly TRBD2 (5 bases). The CDR3 is 13 amino acids. Looked up from germline, CDR1 is SGHTA and CDR2 is FQGNSA. Deletions cut 4 bases from V and 3 bases from J, with 10 bases between. Here the CDR3 reads CASSSSGGYEQYF. The CDR3 DNA follows: TGTGCCAGCAGCTCCAGCGGTGGCTACGAGCAGTACTTC.

V and J are TRBV3-1 and TRBJ2-5; 7 bases agree with TRBD2. V gave up 4 bases and J gave up 11 bases; unmatched junction bases: 13. This CDR3 spans 14 amino acids. CDR1 is LGHDT and CDR2 is YNNKEL in the germline V gene (reference sequence). The CDR3 region is CASSLVARGNEQYF. CDR3 coding DNA: TGTGCCAGCAGCCTCGTGGCGCGGGGGAATGAGCAGTACTTC.

Only a few counts were recorded for this clonotype. The genes are TRBV12-3 or TRBV12-4 and TRBJ2-5, with TRBD2 identical over 11 bases. V lost 5 bases to trimming and J lost 0 bases; unmatched junction nucleotides: 11. The CDR3 is made up of 18 amino acids. Written as DNA, the CDR3 is TGTGCCAGCAGTCCTCATTTAGCGGGAGGGATGTACCAAGAGACCCAGTACTTC. Translated, it gives CASSPHLAGGMYQETQYF.

The chain uses TRBV27 and TRBJ2-7; 12 bases align to TRBD2. The germline V gene encodes CDR1 MNHEY and CDR2 SMNVEV (reference sequence). The CDR3 has 17 amino acids. With V trimmed by 1 base and J by 0 bases, 4 bases remained unmatched. The CDR3 sequence: CASSLFRGLAGSYEQYF. The CDR3 nucleotides read TGTGCCAGCAGTTTATTTCGGGGACTAGCGGGCTCCTACGAGCAGTACTTC.

CDR3 nucleotides: TGTGCCAGCTCCCCGAGTGGAAACATTCAGTACTTC. It codes for CASSPSGNIQYF. The chain couples TRBV2 to TRBJ2-4; no definite D call. The V end was cut by 8 bases, the J end by 6 bases, with 11 bases between. Germline V gene data show CDR1 as SNHLY and CDR2 as FYNNEI. The CDR3 is made up of 12 amino acids.

The rearrangement links TRBV28 to TRBJ2-6, with D possibly matching TRBD1 (5 bases). V lost 2 bases to trimming and J lost 4 bases, with 12 bases between them. Germline assignment: CDR1 MDHEN and CDR2 SYDVKM. The CDR3 runs 16 residues. CDR3 sequence (DNA): TGTGCCAGCAGTTTAATTATGGGGCGAGGGGCCAACGTCCTGACTTTC. This gives the protein CASSLIMGRGANVLTF.

The chain has TRBV12-5 and TRBJ2-6, with D perhaps matching TRBD1 or TRBD2 (5 bases each). V lost 6 bases to trimming and J lost 3 bases, with 15 bases between them. Germline V gene sequence: CDR1 LGHNT, CDR2 FRNRAP. This CDR3 contains 16 residues. The CDR3: CASGNGAGYGANVLTF. In DNA, the CDR3 is TGTGCTAGTGGAAACGGGGCAGGGTATGGGGCCAACGTCCTGACTTTC.

Points on this clonotype: A much larger clonotype is one base distant, so this may be a read error. The chain employs TRBV5-1 and TRBJ2-5; a weak D match, TRBD1 (7 bases). The CDR3 loop spans 15 amino acids. Germline-derived CDR1 and CDR2 are SGHRS and YFSETQ. This chain's CDR3 is CASGLEGAYQETQYF. The DNA for the CDR3 is TGCGCCAGCGGCTTGGAGGGGGCTTACCAAGAGACCCAGTACTTC.

This clonotype was counted between two and nine times. The chain carries TRBV4-2 and TRBJ2-2, with D unclear. V gave up 1 base and J gave up 6 bases, with 12 bases separating them. Germline CDR1 reads LGHNA; CDR2 reads YNFKEQ. The CDR3 is 15 residues long. The CDR3 region is CASSQAELRAGELFF. The CDR3 DNA sequence: TGTGCCAGCAGCCAAGCCGAACTTCGAGCCGGGGAGCTGTTTTTT.

This chain uses TRBV20-1 with TRBJ1-1; D possibly corresponds to TRBD1 (5 bases). The CDR3 covers 14 residues. V was pared by 3 bases and J by 0 bases, with 11 bases between. In germline, CDR1 is DFQATT, CDR2 SNEGSKA (reference sequence). The CDR3 loop is CSASAHRMNTEAFF. CDR3 sequence (DNA): TGCAGTGCTAGTGCACACAGGATGAACACTGAAGCTTTCTTT.

The chain has TRBV20-1 and TRBJ2-7; 8 bases match TRBD1. The trim removed 4 bases at V and 3 bases at J, leaving 5 bases unmatched. The CDR3 runs to 13 residues. CDR1 is DFQATT and CDR2 is SNEGSKA in the germline V gene (reference sequence). The CDR3 region is CSAIETGVYEQYF. The CDR3 region has the DNA TGCAGTGCTATCGAGACAGGGGTCTACGAGCAGTACTTC.

This clonotype has just one count. At one boundary the junction diverges from the germline segment, which might be a read error. The chain recombines TRBV25-1 with TRBJ2-5; D is perhaps TRBD1 (5 bases). The assigned J gene may be wrong: the sequence end matches TRBJ2-7 better. This CDR3 is built from 14 residues. Germline V gene lookup returns CDR1 MGHDK and CDR2 SYGVNS. CDR3 coding DNA: TGTGCCGGCAGTGAAGTGGGCAGGGTCGGCGAGCAGTACTTC. Its translation: CAGSEVGRVGEQYF.

The chain links TRBV9 to TRBJ2-6; D is uncertain. Germline CDR1 SGDLS, CDR2 YYNGEE. The CDR3 spans 14 residues. Trimming cost V 3 bases and J 0 bases, with 4 bases left between them. CDR3 sequence reads: CASSGNSGANVLTF. The CDR3 DNA is TGTGCCAGCAGCGGCAACTCTGGGGCCAACGTCCTGACTTTC.

The V gene is TRBV20-1, the J gene TRBJ2-1, with 7 positions matching TRBD2. The ends lost 2 bases at V and 1 base at J; junction bases unmatched: 2. The CDR3 spans 14 residues. CDR1 DFQATT and CDR2 SNEGSKA come from the germline V gene (reference sequence). CDR3 in amino acids: CSARLAVSYNEQFF. The CDR3, as DNA: TGCAGTGCTAGACTAGCGGTTTCCTACAATGAGCAGTTCTTC.

The chain has TRBV5-1 and TRBJ2-5; D tentatively reads TRBD1 or TRBD2 (5 bases each). Trimming pared 3 bases from V and 1 base from J, leaving 10 bases between. Looked up from germline, CDR1 is SGHRS and CDR2 is YFSETQ. This CDR3 comprises 14 residues. In DNA, the CDR3 is TGCGCCAGCAGCTCGGGGCCCATCCAAGAGACCCAGTACTTC. The encoded protein is CASSSGPIQETQYF.

This clonotype has a handful of counts. The rearrangement joins TRBV6-2 or TRBV6-3 to TRBJ2-7; 8 nucleotides match TRBD2. After removal of 5 bases from V and 1 base from J, the junction contained 7 bases not matched to a gene. The CDR3 has 15 amino acids. The germline V gene encodes CDR1 MNHEY and CDR2 SVGEGT. CDR3 loop: CASSTGREASYEQYF. The CDR3 nucleotides read TGTGCCAGCAGTACGGGGCGGGAGGCTTCCTACGAGCAGTACTTC.

The rearrangement joins TRBV28 to TRBJ1-2, with TRBD1 as a possible D gene (5 bases). Trimming took off 7 bases at V and 5 bases at J, with 11 bases between the two ends. The CDR3 has 12 amino acids. Germline CDR1 MDHEN, CDR2 SYDVKM. CDR3 in DNA: TGTGCCAGCAACCGGGGACGGTATGGCTACACCTTC. Translated, it gives CASNRGRYGYTF.

The chain couples TRBV29-1 to TRBJ2-4; 14 positions agree with TRBD2. This CDR3 spans 18 amino acids. V trimming: 3 bases; J trimming: 13 bases; junction bases outside the gene matches: 20. The germline gives CDR1 SQVTM, CDR2 ANQGSEA. In DNA form, the CDR3 reads TGCAGCGTTGACTTAATACAACTCCCCGGACTAGCGGGAGGTGAGCAGTACTTC. Amino acid sequence: CSVDLIQLPGLAGGEQYF.

A few counts support this clonotype. The V call is TRBV25-1, the J call TRBJ1-1; possibly TRBD1 for D (5 bases). The CDR3 spans 12 residues. Germline CDR1 is MGHDK and CDR2 is SYGVNS. Trimming removed 6 bases from V and 10 bases from J, with 15 bases in between. CDR3 sequence: CASSPTTEGAFF. The CDR3 region has the DNA TGTGCCAGCAGCCCGACGACAGAGGGAGCTTTCTTT.

V and J are TRBV2 and TRBJ2-7; D perhaps matches TRBD2 (5 bases). Germline loops: CDR1 SNHLY, CDR2 FYNNEI. The CDR3 is 14 residues long. V lost 6 bases, J lost 7 bases, and 19 bases lay in between. The CDR3 spells CASRVAGREDEQYF. CDR3 nucleotides: TGTGCCAGCAGGGTGGCGGGTCGCGAGGATGAGCAGTACTTC.